The 32 T cell receptor beta chains below come from one sample, sequenced in a study of blood T cells in healthy people across ages. With a J-beta primer mix and a sample-barcoded 5' primer, a second PCR ran roughly 7 to 11 cycles. TCRdb reanalysed the 5' RACE reads using MiXCR and keeps one entry per CDR3 protein. The table lists 1.5 million to 2 million distinct CDR3 sequences, around half of them singletons, with approximately 2% in the top ten. Input material: blood. The receptors were sampled from a woman in her 40s in good health.

V is TRBV6-6 and J is TRBJ2-7; the match to TRBD1 covers 9 bases. The CDR3 is 17 amino acids. The V gene end was trimmed by 6 bases and the J gene end by 2 bases; junction bases not matched to a gene: 14. Germline V lookup: CDR1 MNHNY, CDR2 SVGAGI (reference sequence). The CDR3 reads CASSLNGPGQGPYEQYF. CDR3 DNA sequence: TGTGCCAGCAGCCTAAACGGCCCGGGACAGGGTCCCTACGAGCAGTACTTC.

The chain carries TRBV4-3 and TRBJ2-6, with D possibly matching TRBD2 (7 bases). The CDR3 is 19 amino acids. Germline lookup yields CDR1 LGHNA and CDR2 YSLEER. Trimming stripped 1 base from V and 2 bases from J, with 18 bases between. For the CDR3, the DNA is TGCGCCAGCAGCCAAGTAGGTCCTCCGGGGGGCACTGGGGCCAACGTCCTGACTTTC. Amino acid sequence: CASSQVGPPGGTGANVLTF.

Details on this clonotype: Sequence at one end of the junction differs from germline and may be a read error. This sequence joins TRBV5-1 and TRBJ1-6; 9 bases match TRBD1. The CDR3 spans 16 residues. Germline CDR1 is SGHRS and CDR2 is YFSETQ. The CDR3 coding sequence is TGCGCCAGCAGCTCGGGACAGGGAGGTTCGCATTCGCCCCTCCACTTT. This translates into CASSSGQGGSHSPLHF. The full variable domain, completed using reference TRBV5-1 and TRBJ1-6, is KAGVTQTPRYLIKTRGQQVTLSCSPISGHRSVSWYQQTPGQGLQFLFEYFSETQRNKGNFPGRFSGRQFSNSRSEMNVSTLELGDSALYLCASSSGQGGSHSPLHFGNGTRLTVT.

CDR3 sequence reads: CASSFNAAPGEQYF. As DNA, the CDR3 is TGTGCCAGCAGCTTCAACGCAGCCCCCGGGGAGCAGTACTTC. V gene TRBV11-2 combines with J gene TRBJ2-7; D gene unclear. The CDR3 runs 14 residues. Germline assignment: CDR1 SGHAT and CDR2 FQNNGV. V gave up 3 bases and J gave up 7 bases, with 16 bases separating them.

A note on this clonotype: A single base separates this from a much larger clone, so it may be a read error. The genes are TRBV4-3 and TRBJ2-5; perhaps TRBD1 as D (6 bases). Gene TRBJ2-7 matches the end of the DNA better, so the J call may be wrong. The CDR3 covers 14 residues. Germline V gene sequence: CDR1 LGHNA, CDR2 YSLEER. The CDR3 loop is CASSLSTGFYEQYF. CDR3 coding DNA: TGCGCCAGCAGCCTGAGCACAGGGTTCTACGAGCAGTACTTC.

This rearrangement joins TRBV6-4 to TRBJ2-3; 10 nucleotides align to TRBD1. The CDR3 runs to 16 residues. Germline V gene data show CDR1 as MRHNA and CDR2 as SNTAGT. V gave up 5 bases and J gave up 2 bases; unmatched junction bases: 7. The CDR3 protein is CASSRSTGGNTDTQYF. CDR3 sequence (DNA): TGTGCCAGCAGTAGATCGACAGGGGGCAACACAGATACGCAGTATTTT.

The chain is built from TRBV5-1 and TRBJ2-3; D might be TRBD1 or TRBD2, each matching 5 bases. Germline V gene sequence: CDR1 SGHRS, CDR2 YFSETQ. V was clipped by 0 bases and J by 0 bases, with 11 bases between them. The CDR3 is 16 amino acids. CDR3 in amino acids: CASSLEWGRSTDTQYF. The CDR3 DNA reads TGCGCCAGCAGCTTGGAGTGGGGACGTAGCACAGATACGCAGTATTTT. Using reference TRBV5-1 and TRBJ2-3 for the parts outside the CDR3, the full variable domain is KAGVTQTPRYLIKTRGQQVTLSCSPISGHRSVSWYQQTPGQGLQFLFEYFSETQRNKGNFPGRFSGRQFSNSRSEMNVSTLELGDSALYLCASSLEWGRSTDTQYFGPGTRLTVL.

This clonotype was seen more than once but under ten times. The rearrangement uses TRBV12-3 or TRBV12-4 and TRBJ2-7; the match to TRBD1 covers 10 bases. This CDR3 contains 15 residues. Trimming cost V 3 bases and J 2 bases; bases outside gene matches: 4. CDR3 amino acids: CASSFRDRGPYEQYF. Written as DNA, the CDR3 is TGTGCCAGCAGTTTTCGGGACAGGGGCCCCTACGAGCAGTACTTC.

This clonotype was observed a handful of times. The chain couples TRBV5-4 to TRBJ2-5, with D uncertain. This CDR3 comprises 13 residues. Trimming took 4 bases from V and 3 from J, leaving 10 bases between them. CDR1 is SGHNT, CDR2 YYREEE, per germline (reference sequence). The CDR3: CASSANKEETQYF. CDR3 in DNA: TGTGCCAGCAGCGCTAACAAGGAAGAGACCCAGTACTTC.

Many counts were recorded for this clonotype. The V gene is TRBV29-1, the J gene TRBJ2-3; TRBD2 matches at 7 bases. Germline assignment: CDR1 SQVTM and CDR2 ANQGSEA. The CDR3 has 12 amino acids. The V segment lost 3 bases and the J segment 4 bases; nucleotides outside the gene matches: 1. The CDR3 protein is CSVEAGADTQYF. The CDR3, as DNA: TGCAGCGTTGAGGCGGGGGCAGATACGCAGTATTTT.

As concerns this clonotype: At one end, the junction sequence differs from germline, possibly due to a read error. This chain joins TRBV27 and TRBJ2-1; tentative D call: TRBD2 (6 bases). Germline V CDR1 and CDR2: MNHEY, SMNVEV (reference sequence). The CDR3 sequence is 15 residues long. CDR3 sequence reads: CASSFTWEAYDEQFF. The CDR3 region has the DNA TGTGCCAGCAGTTTCACGTGGGAGGCCTACGATGAGCAGTTCTTC.

With respect to this clonotype: This may arise from a read error, as a much more abundant clone is one base away. The V call is TRBV4-1, the J call TRBJ2-7, with D possibly matching TRBD1 (6 bases). The germline gives CDR1 MGHRA, CDR2 YSYEKL. Trimming removed 0 bases from V and 7 bases from J, with 16 bases in between. This CDR3 has 15 residues. The chain's CDR3 is CASSQDRGAIREQYF. For the CDR3, the DNA is TGCGCCAGCAGCCAAGACAGGGGAGCGATCCGTGAGCAGTACTTC.

The genes are TRBV20-1 and TRBJ1-4, with 8 bases that match TRBD1. The germline V gene has CDR1 DFQATT and CDR2 SNEGSKA (reference sequence). The CDR3 consists of 15 residues. V was clipped by 0 bases and J by 7 bases; unmatched bases: 7. This CDR3 is CSARDRARGLEKLFF. CDR3 nucleotides: TGCAGTGCTAGAGATAGGGCCAGGGGGCTTGAAAAACTGTTTTTT.

V is TRBV12-3 or TRBV12-4 and J is TRBJ1-4; 7 bases are a match to TRBD1. V lost 5 bases and J lost 3; bases outside the gene matches: 3. The CDR3 is 14 amino acids. CDR3 in DNA: TGTGCCAGCAGTCCTGGACAGGCTAATGAAAAACTGTTTTTT. Translation: CASSPGQANEKLFF.

The rearrangement uses TRBV12-3 or TRBV12-4 and TRBJ2-4; possibly TRBD2 for D (5 bases). The last part of the DNA fits TRBJ2-7 better; the J call may be wrong. The CDR3 length is 14 residues. CDR3 nucleotides: TGTGCCAGCAGTCTGAGGGTGCGTGACTACGAGCAGTACTTC. Amino acid sequence: CASSLRVRDYEQYF.

This rearrangement joins TRBV19 to TRBJ1-5; 7 bases are shared with TRBD1. Germline V gives CDR1 LNHDA, CDR2 SQIVND (reference sequence). The CDR3 totals 14 residues. The ends lost 7 bases at V and 3 bases at J; junction bases unmatched: 6. The CDR3 DNA reads as TGTGCCAGTACCGGGACAGCAATCAATCAGCCCCAGCATTTT. It translates to CASTGTAINQPQHF.

The chain joins TRBV5-1 to TRBJ1-4; 10 bases fit TRBD1. Germline CDR1 reads SGHRS; CDR2 reads YFSETQ. The CDR3 totals 15 residues. The J segment lost 6 bases and the V segment lost 4 bases, leaving 6 bases of the junction unmatched. The CDR3 loop is CASSRTGQGHEKLFF. Written as DNA, the CDR3 is TGCGCCAGCAGCCGTACGGGACAGGGGCATGAAAAACTGTTTTTT.

The sample holds a few counts of this clonotype. The gene calls are TRBV28 and TRBJ2-1, with D perhaps TRBD2 (6 bases). CDR1 is MDHEN, CDR2 SYDVKM, per germline. The CDR3 length is 14 residues. With 8 bases removed from V and 9 bases from J, the gap between germline ends came to 20 bases. CDR3 sequence reads: CASRPSRHGGEQFF. In nucleotides, the CDR3 is TGTGCCAGCCGACCCTCCCGTCACGGGGGTGAGCAGTTCTTC.

This clonotype was recorded once. This chain joins TRBV19 and TRBJ2-3; 14 bases agree with TRBD2. Per the germline V gene, CDR1 is LNHDA and CDR2 is SQIVND (reference sequence). Trimming cost V 5 bases and J 8 bases; bases outside gene matches: 9. The CDR3 contains 16 residues. As DNA, the CDR3 is TGTGCCAGTAGTCCAAGGACTAGCGGGGGGTTTGGTACGCAGTATTTT. This sequence encodes CASSPRTSGGFGTQYF.

V is TRBV20-1 and J is TRBJ2-5; D gene uncertain. V was cut by 0 bases and J by 4 bases, with 15 bases left in between. The CDR3 is made up of 15 amino acids. Germline V lookup: CDR1 DFQATT, CDR2 SNEGSKA (reference sequence). The CDR3 sequence: CSARDLSLGLETQYF. In DNA, the CDR3 is TGCAGTGCTAGAGATCTGAGTCTGGGGTTAGAGACCCAGTACTTC.

This chain uses TRBV4-3 with TRBJ2-3; 9 bases are a match to TRBD2. J lost 5 bases, V lost 3 bases, and 3 bases had no gene match. This CDR3 is built from 14 residues. Germline-derived CDR1 and CDR2 are LGHNA and YSLEER. The CDR3: CASSHAGGLDTQYF. Written as DNA, the CDR3 is TGCGCCAGCAGCCACGCGGGGGGGTTAGATACGCAGTATTTT.

This clonotype was counted between two and nine times. The V gene is TRBV29-1, the J gene TRBJ2-1; 8 positions match TRBD1. The germline V gene encodes CDR1 SQVTM and CDR2 ANQGSEA. The V gene end was trimmed by 1 base and the J gene end by 10 bases; junction bases not matched to a gene: 9. The CDR3 has 14 amino acids. The CDR3 here is CSVEGQGSRGEQFF. The CDR3 nucleotides are TGCAGCGTTGAAGGACAGGGGTCTCGGGGGGAGCAGTTCTTC.

J is TRBJ2-5 and V is TRBV6-1, with D possibly matching TRBD1 (6 bases). The germline V gene has CDR1 MNHNS and CDR2 SASEGT. The CDR3 runs 14 residues. Trimming left V 7 bases short and J 2 bases short, with 14 bases between. Here the CDR3 DNA reads TGTGCCAGCAACAGAGACAGGACTCAAGAGACCCAGTACTTC. Its translation: CASNRDRTQETQYF.

The chain recombines TRBV10-3 with TRBJ1-1; D uncertain. CDR3 length: 12 amino acids. V gave up 5 bases and J gave up 4 bases, with 8 bases separating them. In germline, CDR1 is ENHRY, CDR2 SYGVKD. The CDR3 bases are TGTGCCATCAGTTTGGACGGCACTGAAGCTTTCTTT. It specifies CAISLDGTEAFF.

V gene TRBV7-9 combines with J gene TRBJ2-4, with TRBD1 identical over 7 bases. V shed 8 bases, J shed 4 bases, and the junction held 14 bases outside the gene matches. The CDR3 runs 16 residues. Germline values: CDR1 SEHNR, CDR2 FQNEAQ (reference sequence). The DNA for the CDR3 is TGTGCCAGCTTAGACGCCGGGACAGCGTTAAAAAACATTCAGTACTTC. Protein product: CASLDAGTALKNIQYF.

The CDR3 loop is CASSEEDSSSTDTQYF. DNA of the CDR3: TGTGCCAGCAGTGAGGAAGACAGTTCTAGCACAGATACGCAGTATTTT. The chain links TRBV2 to TRBJ2-3; possibly TRBD1 for D (5 bases). Trimming took off 3 bases at V and 0 bases at J, with 13 bases between the two ends. Germline-derived CDR1 and CDR2 are SNHLY and FYNNEI. This CDR3 region has 16 residues.

J is TRBJ1-2 and V is TRBV4-1; D is unclear. This CDR3 contains 18 residues. Germline V CDR1 and CDR2: MGHRA, YSYEKL. V was clipped by 0 bases and J by 4 bases, with 21 bases between them. CDR3 protein: CASSQEAERIANTYGYTF. CDR3 bases: TGCGCCAGCAGCCAAGAAGCCGAAAGAATAGCCAACACCTATGGCTACACCTTC.

The chain has TRBV6-1 and TRBJ2-1; 7 bases align to TRBD1. With V trimmed by 4 bases and J by 8 bases, 5 bases remained unmatched. The CDR3 spans 13 residues. CDR1 and CDR2 (germline): MNHNS, SASEGT. The CDR3 DNA reads as TGTGCCAGCAGTGTGAGGGGGCGGGATGAGCAGTTCTTC. It is translated as CASSVRGRDEQFF.

The rearrangement uses TRBV20-1 and TRBJ2-1, with D possibly being TRBD1 (5 bases). In germline, CDR1 is DFQATT, CDR2 SNEGSKA (reference sequence). V lost 2 bases to trimming and J lost 3 bases, with 29 bases between them. The CDR3 sequence is 20 residues long. CDR3 region: CSARPVGQASLQWNYNEQFF. CDR3 DNA sequence: TGCAGTGCTAGACCAGTCGGACAAGCCAGCCTTCAGTGGAACTACAATGAGCAGTTCTTC.

The chain has TRBV7-2 and TRBJ2-5, with 9 positions matching TRBD2. Germline V gene sequence: CDR1 SGHTA, CDR2 FQGNSA. The CDR3 sequence is 16 residues long. Germline trimming cut 1 base from V and 11 bases from J; bases unmatched to any gene: 14. The CDR3 nucleotides are TGTGCCAGCAGCTTAGTCGGCGGGGGGGTCTACAATGAGCAGTACTTC. Its protein product is CASSLVGGGVYNEQYF. The full variable domain, its missing parts supplied by reference TRBV7-2 and TRBJ2-5, is GAGVSQSPSNKVTEKGKDVELRCDPISGHTALYWYRQSLGQGLEFLIYFQGNSAPDKSGLPSDRFSAERTGGSVSTLTIQRTQQEDSAVYLCASSLVGGGVYNEQYFGPGTRLLVL.

V gene TRBV20-1 combines with J gene TRBJ1-5; D might be TRBD1 (5 bases). The germline gives CDR1 DFQATT, CDR2 SNEGSKA (reference sequence). This CDR3 is built from 14 residues. Between the trimmed V and J ends, which lost 1 base and 5 bases, there was a span of 12 bases. Written as DNA, the CDR3 is TGCAGTGCTAGAGTCAGGGAGCTTGATCAGCCCCAGCATTTT. This sequence encodes CSARVRELDQPQHF.

This clonotype has only a few counts. The rearrangement links TRBV6-5 to TRBJ1-2; TRBD1 matches 7 bases. This CDR3 has 15 amino acids. Germline V gives CDR1 MNHEY, CDR2 SVGAGI. After removal of 0 bases from V and 4 bases from J, the junction contained 5 bases not matched to a gene. CDR3 residues: CASSYSRGASYGYTF. CDR3 sequence (DNA): TGTGCCAGCAGTTACTCCAGGGGGGCTAGCTATGGCTACACCTTC.